This T cell receptor (beta chain) stems from a study of blood T cell repertoires in COVID-19. Looking at the study overall: Italy, Spain and the United States were the sources of the convalescent and acute COVID-19 samples. Sources were T cells, B-cell-depleted T cells, or PBMCs; the material itself was cDNA or gDNA.

Authors' data handling: Reference gene primer amplification gave estimated nucleated cell counts. Profiling relied on immunoSEQ multiplex PCR, and the TCRdb table lists in-frame clones only, not all of them. That table supplies the V and J calls and clone size; D and trimming were determined from the DNA. This table has approximately 70,000 clones, around nine tenths appearing once. The CDR3 is 16 amino acids. CDR1 is KGHSH, CDR2 LQKENI, per germline. Deletions cut 0 bases from V and 3 bases from J, with 14 bases between. This TCR derives from a human donor in a cohort sampled during active COVID-19. V and J are TRBV18 and TRBJ1-1; TRBD1 might be the D (6 bases). Input material: peripheral blood. The CDR3 nucleotides are TGTGCCAGCTCACCACCCAAGGGGGGGAGGGACACTGAAGCTTTCTTT. It translates to CASSPPKGGRDTEAFF.